The 9 T cell receptor beta chains listed next were all sequenced from one sample in a study of cytomegalovirus exposure and HLA in healthy donors. Sequencing used immunoSEQ multiplex PCR; TCRdb keeps in-frame clones, though not all of them. Here the sample spans about 170,000 clones, approximately 86% being singletons. The source material was PBMCs. These receptor sequences come from a woman between 18 and 29 years old in good health and CMV-seronegative.

This chain uses TRBV18 with TRBJ2-2; TRBD2 matches at 7 bases. There are 14 residues in the CDR3. Germline loops: CDR1 KGHSH, CDR2 LQKENI. With 9 bases clipped from V and 1 base from J, the junction kept 5 bases outside the gene matches. CDR3 sequence reads: CASVGTMNTGELFF. For the CDR3, the DNA is TGTGCCAGTGTGGGGACTATGAACACCGGGGAGCTGTTTTTT.

This clone was found once. The rearrangement joins TRBV29-1 to TRBJ2-7, with D maybe TRBD2 (6 bases). V dropped 4 bases and J dropped 7 bases, with 11 bases sitting between them. The CDR3 totals 11 residues. Germline-derived CDR1 and CDR2 are SQVTM and ANQGSEA. The CDR3 nucleotides read TGCAGCGTTGTTTCGGGGGAGGAGCAGTACTTC. Amino acid sequence: CSVVSGEEQYF.

V gene TRBV13 combines with J gene TRBJ1-1; perhaps TRBD1 as D (6 bases). The CDR3 is made up of 15 amino acids. V lost 1 base to trimming and J lost 1 base, with 10 bases between them. CDR1 is PRHDT, CDR2 FYEKMQ, per germline (reference sequence). The CDR3: CASSLEGGPNTEAFF. The CDR3 DNA sequence: TGTGCCAGCAGCTTAGAGGGGGGGCCGAACACTGAAGCTTTCTTT.

The chain carries TRBV5-8 and TRBJ1-1; possible D gene TRBD1, 6 bases. The CDR3 consists of 12 residues. V was clipped by 4 bases and J by 11 bases, with 15 bases between them. Germline CDR1 is SGHTS and CDR2 is YDEGEE. The CDR3 here is CASSPRQVVAFF. CDR3 nucleotides: TGTGCCAGCAGCCCCCGACAGGTCGTGGCTTTCTTT.

The chain employs TRBV5-1 and TRBJ2-7; no clear D. Germline V gene data show CDR1 as SGHRS and CDR2 as YFSETQ. The ends were cut back, 4 bases at V and 0 bases at J, with 5 bases in the middle. CDR3 length: 12 residues. The CDR3 nucleotides are TGCGCCAGCAGCCTCTCCTCCTACGAGCAGTACTTC. This codes for CASSLSSYEQYF.

The V gene is TRBV7-9, the J gene TRBJ2-2; D is perhaps TRBD2 (5 bases). Germline CDR1 reads SEHNR; CDR2 reads FQNEAQ (reference sequence). Trimming stripped 4 bases from V and 3 bases from J, with 9 bases between. The length of the CDR3 is 14 residues. The CDR3 region has the DNA TGTGCCAGCAGCTCGGGGAGTTACACCGGGGAGCTGTTTTTT. Translating it yields CASSSGSYTGELFF.

The gene calls are TRBV27 and TRBJ1-1; 7 positions match TRBD1. CDR1 MNHEY and CDR2 SMNVEV come from the germline V gene (reference sequence). The CDR3 is 14 residues long. V dropped 6 bases and J dropped 3; count of bases not matched to a gene: 7. CDR3 nucleotides: TGTGCCAGCAGACCCGGCAGGGGGGACACTGAAGCTTTCTTT. It codes for CASRPGRGDTEAFF.

The CDR3 spells CASSHLLSGSSYEQYF. The CDR3, as DNA: TGTGCCAGCAGTCATCTTTTGTCTGGGAGCTCCTACGAGCAGTACTTC. V usage is TRBV6-6 and J usage is TRBJ2-7; a weak D match, TRBD2 (5 bases). Trimming stripped 5 bases from V and 0 bases from J, with 17 bases between. The V gene's germline CDR1 is MNHNY and CDR2 SVGAGI (reference sequence). This CDR3 comprises 16 residues.

This rearrangement joins TRBV18 to TRBJ2-7; 8 bases are shared with TRBD2. This CDR3 contains 16 residues. The junction had 12 bases not matched to a gene; V was cut back by 6 bases and J by 2 bases. Looked up from germline, CDR1 is KGHSH and CDR2 is LQKENI. The CDR3 nucleotides read TGTGCCAGCTCTCAGGAGGCGCGGGAGGCCCCCTACGAGCAGTACTTC. Translation gives CASSQEAREAPYEQYF.